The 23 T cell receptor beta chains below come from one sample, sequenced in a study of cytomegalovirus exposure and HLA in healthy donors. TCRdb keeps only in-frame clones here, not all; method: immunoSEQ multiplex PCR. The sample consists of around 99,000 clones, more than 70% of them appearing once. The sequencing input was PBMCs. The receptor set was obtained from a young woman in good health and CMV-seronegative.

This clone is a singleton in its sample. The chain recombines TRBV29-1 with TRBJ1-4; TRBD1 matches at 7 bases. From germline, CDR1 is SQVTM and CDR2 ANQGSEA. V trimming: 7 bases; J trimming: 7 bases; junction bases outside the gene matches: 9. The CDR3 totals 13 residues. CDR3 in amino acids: CSAYRGRGEKLFF. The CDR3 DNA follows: TGCAGCGCTTACAGGGGACGGGGTGAAAAACTGTTTTTT.

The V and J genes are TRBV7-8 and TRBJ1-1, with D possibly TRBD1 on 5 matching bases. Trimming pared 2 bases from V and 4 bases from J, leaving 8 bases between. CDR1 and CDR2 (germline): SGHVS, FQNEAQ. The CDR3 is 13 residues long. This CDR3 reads CASSLTGATEAFF. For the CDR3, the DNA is TGTGCCAGCAGCTTAACAGGAGCCACTGAAGCTTTCTTT.

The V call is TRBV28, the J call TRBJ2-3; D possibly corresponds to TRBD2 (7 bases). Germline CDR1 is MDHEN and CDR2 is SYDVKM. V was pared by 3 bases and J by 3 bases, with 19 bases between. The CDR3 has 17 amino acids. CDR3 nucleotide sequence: TGTGCCAGCAGTTTTGGAGGGGGGGTAATGGGTACAGATACGCAGTATTTT. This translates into CASSFGGGVMGTDTQYF.

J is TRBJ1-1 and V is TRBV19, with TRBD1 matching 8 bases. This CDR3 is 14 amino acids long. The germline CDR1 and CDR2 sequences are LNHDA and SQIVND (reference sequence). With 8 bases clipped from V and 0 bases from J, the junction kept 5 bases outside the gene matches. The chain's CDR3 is CASGRQGLNTEAFF. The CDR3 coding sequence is TGTGCCAGTGGACGACAGGGGTTGAACACTGAAGCTTTCTTT.

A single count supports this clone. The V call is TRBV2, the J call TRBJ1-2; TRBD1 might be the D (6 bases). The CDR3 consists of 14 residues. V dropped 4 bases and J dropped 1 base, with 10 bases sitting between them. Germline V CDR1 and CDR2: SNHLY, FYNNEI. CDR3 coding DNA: TGTGCCAGCAGTGGAGGACAGCTTAACTATGGCTACACCTTC. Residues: CASSGGQLNYGYTF. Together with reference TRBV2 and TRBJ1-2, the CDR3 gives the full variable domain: EPEVTQTPSHQVTQMGQEVILRCVPISNHLYFYWYRQILGQKVEFLVSFYNNEISEKSEIFDDQFSVERPDGSNFTLKIRSTKLEDSAMYFCASSGGQLNYGYTFGSGTRLTVV.

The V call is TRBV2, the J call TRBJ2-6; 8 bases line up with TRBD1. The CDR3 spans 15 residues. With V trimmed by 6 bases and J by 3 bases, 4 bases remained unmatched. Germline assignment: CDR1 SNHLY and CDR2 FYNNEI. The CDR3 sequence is CASSEQGVGANVLTF. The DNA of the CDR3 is TGTGCCAGCAGCGAACAGGGGGTTGGGGCCAACGTCCTGACTTTC.

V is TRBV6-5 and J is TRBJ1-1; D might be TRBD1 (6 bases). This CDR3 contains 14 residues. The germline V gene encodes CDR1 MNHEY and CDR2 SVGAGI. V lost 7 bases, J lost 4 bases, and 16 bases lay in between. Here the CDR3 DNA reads TGTGCCAGCAAAGTCGGACAGACAGGCACTGAAGCTTTCTTT. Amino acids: CASKVGQTGTEAFF.

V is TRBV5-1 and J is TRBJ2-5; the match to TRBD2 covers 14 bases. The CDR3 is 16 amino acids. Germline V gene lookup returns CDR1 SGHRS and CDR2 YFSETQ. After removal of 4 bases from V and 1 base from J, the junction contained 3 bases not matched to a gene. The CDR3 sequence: CASSLGTSGSQETQYF. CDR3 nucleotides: TGCGCCAGCAGCCTTGGGACTAGCGGGAGCCAAGAGACCCAGTACTTC.

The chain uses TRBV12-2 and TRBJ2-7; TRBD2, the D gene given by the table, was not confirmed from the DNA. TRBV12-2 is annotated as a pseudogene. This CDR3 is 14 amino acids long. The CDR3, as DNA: TGTGCAAGTCGCCCGGGGACGGGAGCCTACGAGCAGTACTTC. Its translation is CASRPGTGAYEQYF.

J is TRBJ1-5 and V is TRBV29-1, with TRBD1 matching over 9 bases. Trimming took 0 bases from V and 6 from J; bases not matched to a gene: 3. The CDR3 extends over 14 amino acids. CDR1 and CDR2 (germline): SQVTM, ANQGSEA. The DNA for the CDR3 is TGCAGCGTTGAAGAGGACAGGGGCGGTCAGCCCCAGCATTTT. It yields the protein CSVEEDRGGQPQHF.

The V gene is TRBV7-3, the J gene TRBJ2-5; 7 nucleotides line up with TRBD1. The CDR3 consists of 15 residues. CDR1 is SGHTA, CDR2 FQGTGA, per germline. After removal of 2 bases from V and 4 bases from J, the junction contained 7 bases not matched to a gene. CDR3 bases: TGTGCCAGCAGCTTATCGTCGGGGACAGTAGAGACCCAGTACTTC. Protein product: CASSLSSGTVETQYF.

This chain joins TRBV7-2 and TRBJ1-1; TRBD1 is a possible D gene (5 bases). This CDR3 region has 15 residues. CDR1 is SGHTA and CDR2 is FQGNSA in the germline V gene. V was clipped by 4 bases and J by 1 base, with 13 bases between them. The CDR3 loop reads CASSSSVGGNTEAFF. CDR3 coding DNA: TGTGCCAGCAGCTCCTCCGTCGGGGGGAACACTGAAGCTTTCTTT.

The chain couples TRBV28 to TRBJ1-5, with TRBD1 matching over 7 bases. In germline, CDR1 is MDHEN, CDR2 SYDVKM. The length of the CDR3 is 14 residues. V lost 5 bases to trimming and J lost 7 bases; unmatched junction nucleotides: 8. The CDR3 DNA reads TGTGCCAGCAGTGCGGGACAGTTACGGCAGCCCCAGCATTTT. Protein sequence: CASSAGQLRQPQHF. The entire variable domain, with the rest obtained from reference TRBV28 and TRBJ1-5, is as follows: DVKVTQSSRYLVKRTGEKVFLECVQDMDHENMFWYRQDPGLGLRLIYFSYDVKMKEKGDIPEGYSVSREKKERFSLILESASTNQTSMYLCASSAGQLRQPQHFGDGTRLSIL.

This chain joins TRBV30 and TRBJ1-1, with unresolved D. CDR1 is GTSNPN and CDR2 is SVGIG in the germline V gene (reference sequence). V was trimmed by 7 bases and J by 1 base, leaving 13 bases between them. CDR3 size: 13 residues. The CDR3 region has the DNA TGTGCCTTCATTTTGACTGGGAACACTGAAGCTTTCTTT. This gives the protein CAFILTGNTEAFF.

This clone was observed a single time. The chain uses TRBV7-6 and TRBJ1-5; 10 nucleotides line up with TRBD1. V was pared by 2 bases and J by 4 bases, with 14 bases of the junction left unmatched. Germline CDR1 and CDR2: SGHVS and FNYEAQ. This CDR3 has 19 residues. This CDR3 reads CASSLPRDRGAIGNQPQHF. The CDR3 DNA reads TGTGCCAGCAGCTTACCCCGGGACAGGGGTGCGATCGGGAATCAGCCCCAGCATTTT.

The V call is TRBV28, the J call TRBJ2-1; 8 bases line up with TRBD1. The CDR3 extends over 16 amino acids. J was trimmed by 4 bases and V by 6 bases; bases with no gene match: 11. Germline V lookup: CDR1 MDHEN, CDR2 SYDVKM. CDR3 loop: CASRPRGTGRYNEQFF. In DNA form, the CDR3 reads TGTGCCAGCAGGCCCAGGGGGACAGGACGGTACAATGAGCAGTTCTTC.

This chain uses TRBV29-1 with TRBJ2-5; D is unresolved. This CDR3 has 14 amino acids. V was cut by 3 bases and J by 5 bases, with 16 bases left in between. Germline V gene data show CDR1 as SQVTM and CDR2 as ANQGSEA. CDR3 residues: CSVESVSFRETQYF. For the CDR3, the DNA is TGCAGCGTTGAGTCCGTCTCTTTCAGGGAGACCCAGTACTTC.

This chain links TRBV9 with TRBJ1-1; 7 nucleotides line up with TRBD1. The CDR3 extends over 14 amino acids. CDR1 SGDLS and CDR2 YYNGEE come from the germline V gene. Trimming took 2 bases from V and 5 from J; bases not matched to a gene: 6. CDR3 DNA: TGTGCCAGCAGCGTGACAGGGAGACATACTGAAGCTTTCTTT. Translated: CASSVTGRHTEAFF. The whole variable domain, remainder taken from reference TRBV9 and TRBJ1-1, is DSGVTQTPKHLITATGQRVTLRCSPRSGDLSVYWYQQSLDQGLQFLIQYYNGEERAKGNILERFSAQQFPDLHSELNLSSLELGDSALYFCASSVTGRHTEAFFGQGTRLTVV.

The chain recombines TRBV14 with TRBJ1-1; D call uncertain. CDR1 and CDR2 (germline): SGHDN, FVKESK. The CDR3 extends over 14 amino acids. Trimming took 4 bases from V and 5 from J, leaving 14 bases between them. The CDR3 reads CASSPRIRVTEAFF. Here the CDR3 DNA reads TGTGCCAGCAGCCCTAGAATACGGGTAACTGAAGCTTTCTTT. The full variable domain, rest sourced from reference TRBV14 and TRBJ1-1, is EAGVTQFPSHSVIEKGQTVTLRCDPISGHDNLYWYRRVMGKEIKFLLHFVKESKQDESGMPNNRFLAERTGGTYSTLKVQPAELEDSGVYFCASSPRIRVTEAFFGQGTRLTVV.

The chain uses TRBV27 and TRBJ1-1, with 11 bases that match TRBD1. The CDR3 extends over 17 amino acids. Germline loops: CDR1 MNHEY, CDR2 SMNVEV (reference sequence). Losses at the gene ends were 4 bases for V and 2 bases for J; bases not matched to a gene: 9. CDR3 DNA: TGTGCCAGCAGTTATCACCGGGACAGGGGGAGTAACACTGAAGCTTTCTTT. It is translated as CASSYHRDRGSNTEAFF.

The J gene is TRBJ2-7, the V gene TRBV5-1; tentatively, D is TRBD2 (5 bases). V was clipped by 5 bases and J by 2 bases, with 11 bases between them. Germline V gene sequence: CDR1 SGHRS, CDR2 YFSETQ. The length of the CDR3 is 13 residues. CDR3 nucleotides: TGCGCCAGCAGGACGGACTCAGCCTACGAGCAGTACTTC. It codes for CASRTDSAYEQYF.

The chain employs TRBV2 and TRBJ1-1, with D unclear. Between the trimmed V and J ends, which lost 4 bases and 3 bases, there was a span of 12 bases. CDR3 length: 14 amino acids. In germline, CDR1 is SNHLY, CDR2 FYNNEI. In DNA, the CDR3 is TGTGCCAGCAGTGTAGAGGGTGGGGACACTGAAGCTTTCTTT. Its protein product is CASSVEGGDTEAFF.

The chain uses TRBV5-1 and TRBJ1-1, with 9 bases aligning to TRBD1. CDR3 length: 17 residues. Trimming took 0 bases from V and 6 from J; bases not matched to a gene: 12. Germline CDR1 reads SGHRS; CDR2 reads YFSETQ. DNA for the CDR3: TGCGCCAGCAGCTTGGAGGAAGCCGGGACAGGGTCCCCTGAAGCTTTCTTT. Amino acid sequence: CASSLEEAGTGSPEAFF.